Shown below are 26 T cell receptor beta chains from a single sample sequenced in a study of T cell repertoires in cytomegalovirus infection. A single record per CDR3 protein comes from TCRdb applying MiXCR to the reads. The sample shows 200,000 to 250,000 distinct CDR3 sequences, about 7% of them seen only once. The sample consisted of PBMCs. These receptors originate from a human donor in good health (CMV status not recorded). Some clones in this sample may be carry-over from other donors' samples.

The table lists this clonotype with many counts. V gene TRBV20-1 combines with J gene TRBJ2-5; tentative D call: TRBD2 (6 bases). The CDR3 is 15 residues long. From germline, CDR1 is DFQATT and CDR2 SNEGSKA (reference sequence). Trimming cost V 0 bases and J 3 bases, with 14 bases left between them. CDR3 amino acids: CSARDLGGAKETQYF. The CDR3 DNA follows: TGCAGTGCTAGAGATCTTGGCGGGGCAAAAGAGACCCAGTACTTC.

This clonotype was picked up many times. The gene calls are TRBV20-1 and TRBJ1-1, with 10 bases fitting TRBD1. CDR3 length: 15 amino acids. The V and J ends lost 6 bases and 7 bases, in that order; junction bases with no gene match: 14. The germline gives CDR1 DFQATT, CDR2 SNEGSKA (reference sequence). The CDR3 DNA reads TGCAGTGCCCTCAACCGGGGACAGGGGCTGTTTGAAGCTTTCTTT. Translation: CSALNRGQGLFEAFF.

The V and J genes are TRBV6-4 and TRBJ2-1; D gene ambiguous. This CDR3 comprises 12 residues. Germline-derived CDR1 and CDR2 are MRHNA and SNTAGT. V was trimmed by 8 bases and J by 9 bases, leaving 14 bases between them. DNA of the CDR3: TGTGCCAGCTGGGATTCAGGTCCTGAGCAGTTCTTC. Translated: CASWDSGPEQFF.

This clonotype was observed many times. This chain joins TRBV15 and TRBJ2-7; 7 bases fit TRBD1. Per the germline V gene, CDR1 is LNHNV and CDR2 is YYDKDF (reference sequence). With 8 bases clipped from V and 0 bases from J, the junction kept 7 bases outside the gene matches. The CDR3 is made up of 14 amino acids. The CDR3, as DNA: TGTGCCACCGCGACTGGGACAGCCTCCTACGAGCAGTACTTC. Encoded protein: CATATGTASYEQYF.

Many counts were recorded for this clonotype. The rearrangement uses TRBV5-4 and TRBJ2-5; D unresolved. The germline V and J ends were trimmed by 1 base and 3 bases, with 10 bases remaining between them. Germline CDR1 is SGHNT and CDR2 is YYREEE (reference sequence). The CDR3 length is 14 residues. CDR3 nucleotide sequence: TGTGCCAGCAGCTTGACATCCCTTAAAGAGACCCAGTACTTC. Its protein is CASSLTSLKETQYF.

V and J are TRBV6-4 and TRBJ2-2, with 9 nucleotides matching TRBD1. CDR3 length equals 14 residues. The V gene end was trimmed by 6 bases and the J gene end by 6 bases; junction bases not matched to a gene: 5. Per the germline V gene, CDR1 is MRHNA and CDR2 is SNTAGT. The CDR3 loop reads CASRTDRGAGELFF. The CDR3 nucleotides read TGTGCCAGCAGAACGGACAGGGGAGCCGGGGAGCTGTTTTTT.

This clonotype was recorded many times. The rearrangement links TRBV7-2 to TRBJ2-5; maybe TRBD1 (5 bases). V lost 6 bases, J lost 4 bases, and 12 bases lay in between. Per germline, CDR1 SGHTA and CDR2 FQGNSA. The CDR3 is made up of 13 amino acids. In DNA form, the CDR3 reads TGTGCCAGCAGTATCAGGGTTTCAGAGACCCAGTACTTC. Translating it yields CASSIRVSETQYF.

This clonotype was recorded many times. CDR3 loop: CASSLGGSRANVLTF. CDR3 nucleotides: TGTGCCAGCAGCTTAGGTGGTTCGAGGGCCAACGTCCTGACTTTC. The chain couples TRBV7-2 to TRBJ2-6; D not certain. There are 15 residues in the CDR3. Germline CDR1 is SGHTA and CDR2 is FQGNSA. Deletions cut 1 base from V and 5 bases from J, with 9 bases between.

This clonotype showed up many times. This chain joins TRBV7-2 and TRBJ2-5, with D perhaps TRBD2 (5 bases). Per germline, CDR1 SGHTA and CDR2 FQGNSA. V lost 3 bases, J lost 3 bases, and 11 bases lay in between. This CDR3 has 14 amino acids. The CDR3 DNA sequence: TGTGCCAGCAGCTTCACCCCGGGGAAAGAGACCCAGTACTTC. Protein product: CASSFTPGKETQYF. Together with reference TRBV7-2 and TRBJ2-5, the CDR3 gives the full variable domain: GAGVSQSPSNKVTEKGKDVELRCDPISGHTALYWYRQSLGQGLEFLIYFQGNSAPDKSGLPSDRFSAERTGGSVSTLTIQRTQQEDSAVYLCASSFTPGKETQYFGPGTRLLVL.

This clonotype was counted at least ten times. The chain has TRBV29-1 and TRBJ2-7, with D perhaps TRBD1 (6 bases). Germline CDR1 is SQVTM and CDR2 is ANQGSEA. The CDR3 is made up of 14 amino acids. V lost 3 bases and J 2 bases, leaving 14 bases between the germline ends. The CDR3 nucleotides read TGCAGCGTTGAGTCCCAAACAGGGCCCTACGAGCAGTACTTC. It codes for CSVESQTGPYEQYF.

The genes are TRBV29-1 and TRBJ2-3; a possible D gene is TRBD1 (6 bases). The CDR3 contains 13 residues. Trimming left V 1 base short and J 6 bases short, with 11 bases between. Germline CDR1 and CDR2: SQVTM and ANQGSEA. The CDR3 here is CSVEARDTDTQYF. CDR3 DNA: TGCAGCGTTGAAGCCCGGGACACCGATACGCAGTATTTT.

This clonotype was picked up a small number of times. V usage is TRBV20-1 and J usage is TRBJ2-1; 12 bases align to TRBD2. Trimming cost V 5 bases and J 0 bases; bases outside gene matches: 5. Germline CDR1 reads DFQATT; CDR2 reads SNEGSKA (reference sequence). This CDR3 has 16 residues. The CDR3 nucleotides read TGCAGTGCTGATCTAGCGGGGGGGAGCTCCTACAATGAGCAGTTCTTC. Amino acid sequence: CSADLAGGSSYNEQFF.

Many counts were recorded for this clonotype. The chain joins TRBV6-5 to TRBJ1-1, with 9 bases that match TRBD1. This CDR3 contains 12 residues. The V gene end was trimmed by 6 bases and the J gene end by 11 bases; junction bases not matched to a gene: 7. CDR1 and CDR2 (germline): MNHEY, SVGAGI. The CDR3 here is CASRRTGERAFF. The CDR3 DNA follows: TGTGCCAGCAGGAGGACAGGGGAGCGCGCTTTCTTT.

The chain couples TRBV23-1 to TRBJ1-2, with D hard to call. TRBV23-1 is an open reading frame whose function is uncertain. The V gene lost 0 bases and the J gene lost 0 bases, with 11 bases spanning the gap. The CDR3 contains 16 residues. In DNA form, the CDR3 reads TGCGCCAGCAGTCAATCCCCCAAAGGGCCTAACTATGGCTACACCTTC. Its protein product is CASSQSPKGPNYGYTF.

This clonotype was observed many times. The V and J genes are TRBV27 and TRBJ1-4, with 10 positions matching TRBD1. Trimming took 6 bases from V and 6 from J; bases not matched to a gene: 7. This CDR3 is 15 amino acids long. The germline V gene encodes CDR1 MNHEY and CDR2 SMNVEV (reference sequence). CDR3 DNA: TGTGCCAGCAGACCCCGACAGGGGGCTTATGAAAAACTGTTTTTT. This encodes CASRPRQGAYEKLFF.

This chain links TRBV10-3 with TRBJ1-2; D ambiguous. This CDR3 region has 13 residues. Trimming cost V 6 bases and J 4 bases, with 12 bases left between them. The V gene's germline CDR1 is ENHRY and CDR2 SYGVKD. CDR3 DNA: TGTGCCATCAGCGGCCTCCCCGGCTATGGCTACACCTTC. It translates to CAISGLPGYGYTF.

This clonotype was counted at least ten times. V usage is TRBV7-2 and J usage is TRBJ2-5; D unresolved. V dropped 1 base and J dropped 7 bases, with 10 bases sitting between them. The CDR3 has 13 residues. Germline CDR1 is SGHTA and CDR2 is FQGNSA. CDR3 region: CASSLGGLGTQYF. The DNA of the CDR3 is TGTGCCAGCAGCTTAGGCGGTCTTGGGACCCAGTACTTC.

Ten or more counts support this clonotype. The V call is TRBV7-8, the J call TRBJ2-2; TRBD1 is a possible D gene (5 bases). The CDR3 covers 16 residues. Per germline, CDR1 SGHVS and CDR2 FQNEAQ. The V and J ends lost 5 bases and 1 base respectively, with 14 bases between them. This CDR3 reads CASSVLTGQNTGELFF. Here the CDR3 DNA reads TGTGCCAGCAGCGTATTGACCGGACAGAACACCGGGGAGCTGTTTTTT.

This clonotype was counted ten times or more. This sequence joins TRBV2 and TRBJ1-4; D gene uncertain. Germline V CDR1 and CDR2: SNHLY, FYNNEI. Between the trimmed V and J ends, which lost 4 bases and 5 bases, there was a span of 5 bases. This CDR3 contains 12 residues. CDR3 nucleotides: TGTGCCAGCAGTGCATACAATGAAAAACTGTTTTTT. Its translation: CASSAYNEKLFF.

With respect to this clonotype: Being one base from a much bigger clone, this may be a read error. The CDR3, as DNA: TGCAGTGCTAGAGATGGGGTGTCAAGCTCCTATAATTCACCCCTCCACTTT. Encoded protein: CSARDGVSSSYNSPLHF. The rearrangement links TRBV20-1 to TRBJ1-6; no definite D call. V was pared by 0 bases and J by 0 bases, with 12 bases between. Germline assignment: CDR1 DFQATT and CDR2 SNEGSKA (reference sequence). This CDR3 region has 17 residues.

This clonotype was seen at least ten times. V is TRBV20-1 and J is TRBJ2-5, with 8 bases identical to TRBD2. The CDR3 runs to 15 residues. Germline CDR1 is DFQATT and CDR2 is SNEGSKA (reference sequence). With V trimmed by 6 bases and J by 0 bases, 9 bases remained unmatched. Written as DNA, the CDR3 is TGCAGTGCCGCGGGGGCGGGGGGCCACCAAGAGACCCAGTACTTC. This translates into CSAAGAGGHQETQYF.

This clonotype showed up many times. The chain uses TRBV6-2 or TRBV6-3 and TRBJ1-1; possible D gene TRBD1, 6 bases. Per germline, CDR1 MNHEY and CDR2 SVGEGT. The V and J ends lost 4 bases and 1 base respectively, with 13 bases between them. The CDR3 loop spans 15 amino acids. CDR3 residues: CASSFLEGGNTEAFF. The CDR3 DNA reads as TGTGCCAGCAGTTTCCTCGAAGGGGGGAACACTGAAGCTTTCTTT.

This clonotype was counted many times. The chain combines TRBV7-9 with TRBJ1-1; TRBD1 matches 7 bases. The length of the CDR3 is 15 residues. The V gene end was trimmed by 3 bases and the J gene end by 4 bases; junction bases not matched to a gene: 8. CDR1 SEHNR and CDR2 FQNEAQ come from the germline V gene (reference sequence). CDR3 nucleotides: TGTGCCAGCAGCTTGCGGCGAGGGGGCACCACTGAAGCTTTCTTT. Translating gives CASSLRRGGTTEAFF.

This clonotype was recorded many times. The genes are TRBV20-1 and TRBJ1-6; 10 bases agree with TRBD1. There are 15 residues in the CDR3. Germline V gives CDR1 DFQATT, CDR2 SNEGSKA (reference sequence). Unmatched junction bases numbered 6, after V lost 3 bases and J lost 7 bases. The CDR3 reads CSASRQGAGNSPLHF. CDR3 coding DNA: TGCAGTGCTAGCCGACAGGGGGCAGGAAATTCACCCCTCCACTTT.

The sample holds many counts of this clonotype. This chain links TRBV7-2 with TRBJ2-7, with a tentative D call TRBD1 (5 bases). The CDR3 spans 14 residues. Trimming removed 5 bases from V and 1 base from J, with 12 bases in between. Germline V CDR1 and CDR2: SGHTA, FQGNSA. CDR3: CASSMLTESYEQYF. CDR3 nucleotides: TGTGCCAGCAGCATGTTGACAGAGTCCTACGAGCAGTACTTC. Variable domain in full (rest from reference TRBV7-2 and TRBJ2-7): GAGVSQSPSNKVTEKGKDVELRCDPISGHTALYWYRQSLGQGLEFLIYFQGNSAPDKSGLPSDRFSAERTGGSVSTLTIQRTQQEDSAVYLCASSMLTESYEQYFGPGTRLTVT.

The V and J genes are TRBV6-2 or TRBV6-3 and TRBJ2-5, with D perhaps TRBD1 (6 bases). The germline V gene encodes CDR1 MNHEY and CDR2 SVGEGT. The CDR3 length is 13 residues. V dropped 5 bases and J dropped 2 bases, with 9 bases sitting between them. The CDR3 loop reads CASSRQEQETQYF. The CDR3, as DNA: TGTGCCAGCAGTCGACAGGAGCAAGAGACCCAGTACTTC.